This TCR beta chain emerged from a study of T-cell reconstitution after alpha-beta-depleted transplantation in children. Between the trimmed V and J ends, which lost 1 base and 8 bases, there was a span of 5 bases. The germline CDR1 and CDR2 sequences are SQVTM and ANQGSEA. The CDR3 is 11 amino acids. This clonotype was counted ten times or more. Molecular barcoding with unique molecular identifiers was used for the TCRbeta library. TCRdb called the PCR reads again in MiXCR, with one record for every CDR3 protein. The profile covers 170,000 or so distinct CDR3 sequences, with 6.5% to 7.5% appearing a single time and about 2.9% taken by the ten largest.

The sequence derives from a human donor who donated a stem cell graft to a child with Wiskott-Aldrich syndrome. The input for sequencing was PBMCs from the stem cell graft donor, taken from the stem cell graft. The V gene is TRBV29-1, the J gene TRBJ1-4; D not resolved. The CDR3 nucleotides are TGCAGCGTTGAAGTAGAGGAAAAACTGTTTTTT. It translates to CSVEVEEKLFF.